The 29 T cell receptor beta chains given below trace back to one sample, sequenced in a study of shared clonotypes between healthy human individuals. Naivety among CD8 cells was defined by CD45RO negativity and positive CCR7 selection, thereby excluding terminally differentiated effector memory CD45RA+ cells. Assay: immunoSEQ multiplex PCR; the TCRdb copy retains only in-frame clones and omits some. The sample has about 1,900,000 clones, approximately 94% seen once. The sample taken for sequencing was naive CD8+ T cells sorted from blood. These receptors originate from a man aged 18-30 years in good health.

The chain recombines TRBV7-9 with TRBJ2-7; D is possibly TRBD2 (5 bases). CDR1 and CDR2 (germline): SEHNR, FQNEAQ (reference sequence). V was clipped by 5 bases and J by 6 bases, with 11 bases between them. The CDR3 has 12 amino acids. DNA for the CDR3: TGTGCCAGCAGCGCCGCGGGCGGCGAGCAGTACTTC. Translating it yields CASSAAGGEQYF.

The rearrangement links TRBV4-3 to TRBJ2-2; TRBD2 aligns across 11 bases. CDR1 and CDR2 (germline): LGHNA, YSLEER. Trimming at V came to 7 bases and at J to 5 bases, leaving 18 bases not matched to a gene. There are 19 residues in the CDR3. CDR3 region: CASTRTPGLAEGGTGELFF. The CDR3 DNA sequence: TGCGCCAGCACCCGGACCCCGGGACTAGCGGAGGGAGGTACCGGGGAGCTGTTTTTT.

The DNA of the CDR3 is TGTGCCAGCAGCTTCTGGACACGTATCGGGACAGGGGTGACTGAGCAGTTCTTC. This translates into CASSFWTRIGTGVTEQFF. This chain connects TRBV7-9 to TRBJ2-1, with TRBD1 matching over 10 bases. This CDR3 is 18 amino acids long. CDR1 is SEHNR and CDR2 is FQNEAQ in the germline V gene (reference sequence). V was clipped by 3 bases and J by 9 bases; unmatched bases: 17.

The chain recombines TRBV6-6 with TRBJ2-1; D uncertain. The CDR3 runs 16 residues. The germline V and J ends were trimmed by 5 bases and 5 bases, with 19 bases remaining between them. CDR1 MNHNY and CDR2 SVGAGI come from the germline V gene (reference sequence). CDR3 protein: CASSTHLVGLNNEQFF. The CDR3 nucleotides read TGTGCCAGCAGTACCCATCTAGTAGGGTTAAACAATGAGCAGTTCTTC.

The V call is TRBV6-1, the J call TRBJ2-5, with TRBD2 matching 10 bases. V lost 4 bases, J lost 1 base, and 9 bases stayed unmatched. Germline CDR1 is MNHNS and CDR2 is SASEGT. CDR3 length: 17 amino acids. CDR3 sequence reads: CASSGLAGVGSQETQYF. CDR3 sequence (DNA): TGTGCCAGCAGTGGGCTAGCGGGAGTAGGGTCCCAAGAGACCCAGTACTTC.

The chain combines TRBV19 with TRBJ2-7; the match to TRBD2 covers 7 bases. Germline CDR1 LNHDA, CDR2 SQIVND (reference sequence). The V gene end was trimmed by 9 bases and the J gene end by 4 bases; junction bases not matched to a gene: 6. The CDR3 extends over 12 amino acids. The CDR3 loop is CASQGGGYEQYF. The CDR3 nucleotides are TGTGCCAGCCAGGGCGGGGGATACGAGCAGTACTTC.

This chain joins TRBV5-4 and TRBJ2-7, with TRBD1 matching over 7 bases. CDR3 length: 13 residues. CDR1 is SGHNT, CDR2 YYREEE, per germline (reference sequence). Trimming cost V 5 bases and J 3 bases; bases outside gene matches: 5. CDR3 sequence: CASRNQGDYEQYF. The CDR3 region has the DNA TGTGCCAGCAGGAATCAGGGGGACTACGAGCAGTACTTC.

The rearrangement uses TRBV4-1 and TRBJ2-7; 7 positions match TRBD2. The CDR3 length is 14 residues. J gave up 6 bases and V 1 base, and 6 bases lay outside the gene matches. CDR1 is MGHRA and CDR2 is YSYEKL in the germline V gene. CDR3 in amino acids: CASSQGSPGGEQYF. The CDR3 nucleotides read TGCGCCAGCAGCCAAGGTTCCCCGGGAGGCGAGCAGTACTTC.

This clone has a single count. Other DNA sequences in this sample translate to the same CDR3. In DNA form, the CDR3 reads TGTGCCAGCAGCTTAGTATCCACTGAAGCTTTCTTT. Protein sequence: CASSLVSTEAFF. The chain uses TRBV7-9 and TRBJ1-1; unclear D gene. This CDR3 spans 12 amino acids. V dropped 1 base and J dropped 4 bases, with 4 bases sitting between them. Per germline, CDR1 SEHNR and CDR2 FQNEAQ (reference sequence).

The chain employs TRBV28 and TRBJ1-2; D is unresolved. This CDR3 comprises 14 residues. Looked up from germline, CDR1 is MDHEN and CDR2 is SYDVKM. Trimming stripped 1 base from V and 5 bases from J, with 11 bases between. Written as DNA, the CDR3 is TGTGCCAGCAGTTTATCGGACGTTTTTTATGGCTACACCTTC. Protein: CASSLSDVFYGYTF.

The V call is TRBV6-5, the J call TRBJ1-1; D not certain. The V end was cut by 6 bases, the J end by 7 bases, with 15 bases between. The CDR3 extends over 13 amino acids. The germline V gene has CDR1 MNHEY and CDR2 SVGAGI. The CDR3 is CASSRDTSGEAFF. Here the CDR3 DNA reads TGTGCCAGCAGCCGGGATACATCGGGTGAAGCTTTCTTT.

With regard to this clone: The sample carries other DNA sequences with the same CDR3. The chain combines TRBV2 with TRBJ2-3; 12 positions agree with TRBD2. The length of the CDR3 is 15 residues. V gave up 6 bases and J gave up 0 bases; unmatched junction bases: 1. From germline, CDR1 is SNHLY and CDR2 FYNNEI. The CDR3: CASSGTSGSTDTQYF. CDR3 sequence (DNA): TGTGCCAGCAGCGGGACTAGCGGGAGCACAGATACGCAGTATTTT.

The chain combines TRBV6-5 with TRBJ1-6, with D hard to call. The ends were cut back, 7 bases at V and 7 bases at J, with 17 bases in the middle. Germline V CDR1 and CDR2: MNHEY, SVGAGI. This CDR3 comprises 15 residues. The CDR3 DNA reads TGTGCCAGCACCCGTATAATTGGCGGCAATTCACCCCTCCACTTT. Protein: CASTRIIGGNSPLHF.

V is TRBV27 and J is TRBJ2-5, with unresolved D. The V gene's germline CDR1 is MNHEY and CDR2 SMNVEV (reference sequence). Trimming took off 3 bases at V and 1 base at J, with 6 bases between the two ends. This CDR3 has 13 residues. The CDR3 region has the DNA TGTGCCAGCAGTTTTACGGCCCAAGAGACCCAGTACTTC. Its protein product is CASSFTAQETQYF.

The chain combines TRBV20-1 with TRBJ2-5; the match to TRBD2 covers 7 bases. Germline V gives CDR1 DFQATT, CDR2 SNEGSKA (reference sequence). Unmatched junction bases numbered 8, after V lost 5 bases and J lost 14 bases. CDR3 size: 10 residues. CDR3: CSAGRDYKYF. In nucleotides, the CDR3 is TGCAGTGCTGGTCGGGACTATAAATACTTC.

The V and J genes are TRBV7-9 and TRBJ1-2, with 7 bases matching TRBD1. Germline V gene data show CDR1 as SEHNR and CDR2 as FQNEAQ (reference sequence). This CDR3 spans 17 amino acids. The V segment lost 5 bases and the J segment 0 bases; nucleotides outside the gene matches: 12. The CDR3 protein is CASSPTDRTEANYGYTF. The CDR3 DNA reads as TGTGCCAGCAGCCCTACGGACAGGACCGAAGCTAACTATGGCTACACCTTC.

The chain links TRBV6-1 to TRBJ2-1; 7 bases are shared with TRBD2. V lost 2 bases and J lost 5; bases outside the gene matches: 9. The CDR3 loop spans 16 amino acids. Germline V gives CDR1 MNHNS, CDR2 SASEGT. CDR3 sequence: CASSELFSGEDNEQFF. CDR3 coding DNA: TGTGCCAGCAGTGAACTTTTCAGCGGGGAGGACAATGAGCAGTTCTTC.

CDR3 DNA sequence: TGTGCCAGCAGCTTATACGACGGGGATAATGAAAAACTGTTTTTT. Protein product: CASSLYDGDNEKLFF. This chain joins TRBV7-9 and TRBJ1-4, with D uncertain. The CDR3 contains 15 residues. Trimming removed 2 bases at V and 4 bases at J, with 11 bases between. The germline CDR1 and CDR2 sequences are SEHNR and FQNEAQ (reference sequence).

The chain couples TRBV7-9 to TRBJ2-7; 7 bases match TRBD1. Germline CDR1 SEHNR, CDR2 FQNEAQ (reference sequence). The trim removed 5 bases at V and 2 bases at J, leaving 9 bases unmatched. The CDR3 covers 15 residues. This CDR3 reads CASSLVGDSTYEQYF. The CDR3 DNA is TGTGCCAGCAGCCTAGTCGGGGACAGTACCTACGAGCAGTACTTC.

This chain links TRBV28 with TRBJ2-5; D is unresolved. CDR1 and CDR2 (germline): MDHEN, SYDVKM. Trimming cost V 6 bases and J 4 bases, with 12 bases left between them. This CDR3 region has 13 residues. The CDR3: CASSLQAGETQYF. CDR3 nucleotide sequence: TGTGCCAGCAGCTTGCAGGCAGGAGAGACCCAGTACTTC.

The chain combines TRBV25-1 with TRBJ2-5; TRBD2 might be the D (7 bases). CDR1 MGHDK and CDR2 SYGVNS come from the germline V gene. Trimming took off 6 bases at V and 5 bases at J, with 10 bases between the two ends. The CDR3 consists of 12 residues. The DNA for the CDR3 is TGTGCCAGCAGAGGGGGGGAGGAGACCCAGTACTTC. Translated, it gives CASRGGEETQYF.

This clone has only one observation. This chain connects TRBV5-1 to TRBJ2-5; D uncertain. Germline V lookup: CDR1 SGHRS, CDR2 YFSETQ. V lost 7 bases, J lost 5 bases, and 18 bases lay in between. CDR3 length equals 14 residues. CDR3 bases: TGCGCCAGCTTAGACCCCGAACTGAGGGAGACCCAGTACTTC. Translation gives CASLDPELRETQYF.

The rearrangement joins TRBV6-1 to TRBJ1-2; D call uncertain. V was shortened by 2 bases and J by 4 bases, with 11 bases between the two germline ends. The CDR3 runs 14 residues. The germline gives CDR1 MNHNS, CDR2 SASEGT. The CDR3 region is CASSELGATYGYTF. The CDR3 coding sequence is TGTGCCAGCAGTGAATTAGGAGCTACCTATGGCTACACCTTC.

V is TRBV4-1 and J is TRBJ2-1; a weak D match, TRBD2 (5 bases). Germline V gene sequence: CDR1 MGHRA, CDR2 YSYEKL. CDR3 length: 15 residues. Trimming cost V 2 bases and J 3 bases, with 11 bases left between them. CDR3: CASSQSGGNYNEQFF. The DNA for the CDR3 is TGCGCCAGCAGCCAAAGCGGAGGAAACTACAATGAGCAGTTCTTC.

Details on this clone: At the DNA level, this CDR3 is encoded by other sequences in the same sample as well. The chain joins TRBV13 to TRBJ2-7; 14 nucleotides agree with TRBD2. Germline CDR1 reads PRHDT; CDR2 reads FYEKMQ (reference sequence). The CDR3 has 16 residues. The V gene end was trimmed by 5 bases and the J gene end by 0 bases; junction bases not matched to a gene: 3. CDR3 protein: CASSLGTSGSSYEQYF. The DNA of the CDR3 is TGTGCCAGCAGCCTCGGGACTAGCGGGAGCTCCTACGAGCAGTACTTC. The full variable domain, rest sourced from reference TRBV13 and TRBJ2-7, is AAGVIQSPRHLIKEKRETATLKCYPIPRHDTVYWYQQGPGQDPQFLISFYEKMQSDKGSIPDRFSAQQFSDYHSELNMSSLELGDSALYFCASSLGTSGSSYEQYFGPGTRLTVT.

This clone showed up just once. Additional DNA sequences in this sample encode the identical CDR3. The V and J genes are TRBV6-5 and TRBJ2-7; D possibly corresponds to TRBD2 (6 bases). Trimming took off 5 bases at V and 1 base at J, with 12 bases between the two ends. Per the germline V gene, CDR1 is MNHEY and CDR2 is SVGAGI. CDR3 size: 14 residues. CDR3 in DNA: TGTGCCAGCAGTCCCTTTAGCGGATCCTACGAGCAGTACTTC. Its translation is CASSPFSGSYEQYF.

This sequence joins TRBV13 and TRBJ1-1; D is uncertain. Germline loops: CDR1 PRHDT, CDR2 FYEKMQ (reference sequence). The V and J ends lost 8 bases and 0 bases respectively, with 13 bases between them. This CDR3 contains 14 residues. CDR3 nucleotides: TGTGCCAGCGTCCGGACGGAAATGAACACTGAAGCTTTCTTT. It translates to CASVRTEMNTEAFF.

CDR3 amino acids: CATSTGQGALAYEQYF. In DNA, the CDR3 is TGTGCCACCAGCACCGGACAGGGGGCTTTGGCCTACGAGCAGTACTTC. The gene calls are TRBV15 and TRBJ2-7, with 11 bases identical to TRBD1. CDR3 length: 16 residues. V lost 4 bases to trimming and J lost 2 bases; unmatched junction nucleotides: 7. In germline, CDR1 is LNHNV, CDR2 YYDKDF (reference sequence).

The chain links TRBV5-1 to TRBJ2-3; D is ambiguous. The CDR3 has 20 amino acids. Germline loops: CDR1 SGHRS, CDR2 YFSETQ. V was trimmed by 3 bases and J by 3 bases, leaving 29 bases between them. The CDR3 loop reads CASSWPKFSLGSAATDTQYF. CDR3 nucleotide sequence: TGCGCCAGCAGCTGGCCGAAGTTTAGCTTGGGGTCTGCTGCAACAGATACGCAGTATTTT. Complete variable domain (other parts from reference TRBV5-1 and TRBJ2-3): KAGVTQTPRYLIKTRGQQVTLSCSPISGHRSVSWYQQTPGQGLQFLFEYFSETQRNKGNFPGRFSGRQFSNSRSEMNVSTLELGDSALYLCASSWPKFSLGSAATDTQYFGPGTRLTVL.